The 30 T cell receptor beta chains presented below share a single source sample, sequenced in a study of glioma-infiltrating T cells after dendritic cell vaccination. The assay was immunoSEQ multiplex PCR, and TCRdb's table has in-frame clones only and misses some. The repertoire has 80,000 to 95,000 clones, 85% of them found once; the top ten carry approximately 8%. The time point is: after dendritic cell vaccination, including at tumor progression/relapse. Source: blood, taken after dendritic cell vaccination. The receptors were gathered from a human donor with glioblastoma.

This clone was recorded a few times. CDR3 protein: CASSLKSDTEAFF. The CDR3, as DNA: TGTGCCAGCAGCTTAAAATCGGACACTGAAGCTTTCTTT. The V gene is TRBV7-3, the J gene TRBJ1-1; D unresolved. The CDR3 is made up of 13 amino acids. Between the trimmed V and J ends, which lost 1 base and 3 bases, there was a span of 6 bases. The germline V gene has CDR1 SGHTA and CDR2 FQGTGA. The whole variable domain, remainder taken from reference TRBV7-3 and TRBJ1-1, is GAGVSQTPSNKVTEKGKYVELRCDPISGHTALYWYRQSLGQGPEFLIYFQGTGAADDSGLPNDRFFAVRPEGSVSTLKIQRTERGDSAVYLCASSLKSDTEAFFGQGTRLTVV.

This chain joins TRBV7-2 and TRBJ2-1; 12 bases are a match to TRBD2. The germline V gene has CDR1 SGHTA and CDR2 FQGNSA. V gave up 5 bases and J gave up 9 bases; unmatched junction bases: 8. The CDR3 has 15 amino acids. The CDR3 region has the DNA TGTGCCAGCAGCGGGGGACTAGCGGGTTTATTTGAGCAGTTCTTC. Its translation is CASSGGLAGLFEQFF.

The chain combines TRBV7-2 with TRBJ2-5; D might be TRBD2 (5 bases). The V gene lost 8 bases and the J gene lost 6 bases, with 13 bases spanning the gap. Germline V gene data show CDR1 as SGHTA and CDR2 as FQGNSA. The length of the CDR3 is 12 residues. DNA of the CDR3: TGTGCCAGCGCCGCCCCCGGGAAGACCCAGTACTTC. Translating gives CASAAPGKTQYF.

V usage is TRBV27 and J usage is TRBJ2-2; TRBD1 agrees at 7 bases. Germline trimming cut 9 bases from V and 2 bases from J; bases unmatched to any gene: 9. CDR1 and CDR2 from the germline V gene are MNHEY and SMNVEV (reference sequence). The CDR3 sequence is 15 residues long. The CDR3 region has the DNA TGTGCCAGTAAAAGCCGGGACAGAAACACCGGGGAGCTGTTTTTT. Its protein product is CASKSRDRNTGELFF.

The genes are TRBV19 and TRBJ1-5; D gene uncertain. The CDR3 has 18 amino acids. V lost 9 bases and J lost 7, with 31 bases in between. Germline CDR1 reads LNHDA; CDR2 reads SQIVND (reference sequence). CDR3 loop: CASRPRDARSGVRQPQHF. The CDR3 DNA reads TGTGCCAGCCGCCCAAGGGATGCCCGCAGCGGGGTGAGGCAGCCCCAGCATTTT.

The V call is TRBV15, the J call TRBJ2-3, with 8 bases that match TRBD2. V lost 1 base, J lost 2 bases, and 11 bases stayed unmatched. Germline V gene sequence: CDR1 LNHNV, CDR2 YYDKDF (reference sequence). There are 18 residues in the CDR3. The CDR3 DNA reads as TGTGCCACCAGCAGAGCCGGCCCTAGCGGGTACAACACAGATACGCAGTATTTT. This translates into CATSRAGPSGYNTDTQYF.

The CDR3 DNA reads TGTGCCAGTAGCTCCGAGCGTAGCAATCAGCCCCAGCATTTT. Translated, it gives CASSSERSNQPQHF. This chain connects TRBV19 to TRBJ1-5; D gene uncertain. Deletions cut 6 bases from V and 0 bases from J, with 9 bases between. The germline gives CDR1 LNHDA, CDR2 SQIVND (reference sequence). CDR3 length: 14 residues.

This chain links TRBV7-2 with TRBJ2-7; the match to TRBD1 covers 7 bases. The CDR3 loop spans 14 amino acids. Germline V gene lookup returns CDR1 SGHTA and CDR2 FQGNSA. The ends lost 4 bases at V and 0 bases at J; junction bases unmatched: 3. The chain's CDR3 is CASSSRTGSYEQYF. CDR3 sequence (DNA): TGTGCCAGCAGCTCTCGGACAGGCTCCTACGAGCAGTACTTC. Full variable domain (rest looked up from reference TRBV7-2 and TRBJ2-7): GAGVSQSPSNKVTEKGKDVELRCDPISGHTALYWYRQSLGQGLEFLIYFQGNSAPDKSGLPSDRFSAERTGGSVSTLTIQRTQQEDSAVYLCASSSRTGSYEQYFGPGTRLTVT.

This clone is a singleton in its sample. The chain has TRBV5-6 and TRBJ1-2; a possible D gene is TRBD1 (5 bases). Trimming left V 4 bases short and J 8 bases short, with 18 bases between. CDR3 length: 14 amino acids. CDR1 and CDR2 (germline): SGHDT, YYEEEE. The CDR3 sequence is CASSTPPGLLGYTF. The CDR3 DNA follows: TGTGCCAGCAGCACCCCACCAGGGTTGCTCGGCTACACCTTC.

CDR3 sequence reads: CASNTFKTSGNTGELFF. CDR3 DNA: TGTGCCAGCAACACCTTCAAGACTAGCGGGAACACCGGGGAGCTGTTTTTT. The genes are TRBV5-4 and TRBJ2-2; TRBD2 aligns across 9 bases. J was trimmed by 1 base and V by 6 bases; bases with no gene match: 10. Germline CDR1 reads SGHNT; CDR2 reads YYREEE (reference sequence). This CDR3 is built from 17 residues.

The V call is TRBV5-1, the J call TRBJ1-1; D gene ambiguous. This CDR3 has 14 residues. In germline, CDR1 is SGHRS, CDR2 YFSETQ. Trimming stripped 3 bases from V and 1 base from J, with 10 bases between. CDR3 coding DNA: TGCGCCAGCAGCTCACCCCCCAGGAACACTGAAGCTTTCTTT. Amino acids: CASSSPPRNTEAFF.

This clone was seen many times. The V call is TRBV4-2, the J call TRBJ2-7; 10 bases line up with TRBD2. V shed 3 bases and J 9 bases; nucleotides not matched to a gene: 14. This CDR3 region has 16 residues. Germline values: CDR1 LGHNA, CDR2 YNFKEQ. The CDR3, as DNA: TGTGCCAGCAGCCACCTGAGCGGGAGGGCCGGGGGGGGGCAGTACTTC. This gives the protein CASSHLSGRAGGGQYF.

The genes are TRBV5-1 and TRBJ2-1, with a weak D call TRBD1 (6 bases). V gave up 4 bases and J gave up 6 bases, with 14 bases separating them. In germline, CDR1 is SGHRS, CDR2 YFSETQ. The CDR3 extends over 14 amino acids. The CDR3 protein is CASSARQGGNEQFF. DNA of the CDR3: TGCGCCAGCAGCGCAAGACAAGGGGGCAATGAGCAGTTCTTC.

The CDR3 loop is CASSSEGSEAFF. In DNA, the CDR3 is TGTGCCAGCAGCTCTGAGGGAAGCGAAGCTTTCTTT. The chain carries TRBV7-9 and TRBJ1-1; D is undetermined. V lost 4 bases, J lost 8 bases, and 11 bases lay in between. The CDR3 loop spans 12 amino acids. Germline loops: CDR1 SEHNR, CDR2 FQNEAQ (reference sequence).

The chain links TRBV27 to TRBJ2-1, with 11 bases aligning to TRBD1. This CDR3 region has 13 residues. The J segment lost 9 bases and the V segment lost 5 bases, leaving 3 bases of the junction unmatched. The germline gives CDR1 MNHEY, CDR2 SMNVEV (reference sequence). CDR3 sequence (DNA): TGTGCCAGCAGTCCCGGGACAGGGGGTGAGCAGTTCTTC. Protein product: CASSPGTGGEQFF.

The rearrangement uses TRBV28 and TRBJ2-7, with a tentative D call TRBD1 (6 bases). V shed 4 bases and J shed 1 base, with 8 bases lying between them. The CDR3 runs to 13 residues. Looked up from germline, CDR1 is MDHEN and CDR2 is SYDVKM. CDR3 loop: CASSWDTSYEQYF. In DNA form, the CDR3 reads TGTGCCAGCAGTTGGGACACTTCCTACGAGCAGTACTTC.

The genes are TRBV7-2 and TRBJ2-5; TRBD2 matches 9 bases. This CDR3 has 15 residues. The V gene's germline CDR1 is SGHTA and CDR2 FQGNSA. Germline trimming cut 4 bases from V and 4 bases from J; bases unmatched to any gene: 7. Written as DNA, the CDR3 is TGTGCCAGCAGCTCCGATTTAGCGGGGGTAGAGACCCAGTACTTC. Its translation: CASSSDLAGVETQYF.

The CDR3 coding sequence is TGTGCCAGTAGTCCCTGGGACAGGGAATACGAGCAGTACTTC. This codes for CASSPWDREYEQYF. This sequence joins TRBV19 and TRBJ2-7, with 9 bases lining up with TRBD1. The CDR3 covers 14 residues. The V and J ends lost 5 bases and 4 bases, in that order; junction bases with no gene match: 6. CDR1 and CDR2 from the germline V gene are LNHDA and SQIVND (reference sequence).

This chain uses TRBV29-1 with TRBJ2-1, with 9 bases fitting TRBD2. There are 17 residues in the CDR3. Losses at the gene ends were 3 bases for V and 0 bases for J; bases not matched to a gene: 9. The germline V gene encodes CDR1 SQVTM and CDR2 ANQGSEA. Written as DNA, the CDR3 is TGCAGCGTTGAGGGGGTAGCGGGAGCCAACTCCTACAATGAGCAGTTCTTC. As protein: CSVEGVAGANSYNEQFF.

V is TRBV9 and J is TRBJ2-1; 7 positions match TRBD1. The CDR3 loop spans 14 amino acids. Germline V gives CDR1 SGDLS, CDR2 YYNGEE. V lost 2 bases to trimming and J lost 2 bases; unmatched junction nucleotides: 1. DNA for the CDR3: TGTGCCAGCAGCGTTCAGGGGGCCTACAATGAGCAGTTCTTC. This gives the protein CASSVQGAYNEQFF.

Only one count was recorded for this clone. The chain links TRBV6-1 to TRBJ2-5; D is uncertain. From germline, CDR1 is MNHNS and CDR2 SASEGT. This CDR3 spans 12 amino acids. The V gene lost 6 bases and the J gene lost 5 bases, with 10 bases spanning the gap. The CDR3 region is CASSQKSETQYF. In nucleotides, the CDR3 is TGTGCCAGCAGCCAGAAATCGGAGACCCAGTACTTC.

The chain carries TRBV27 and TRBJ2-1, with TRBD2 as a possible D gene (8 bases). The V end was cut by 7 bases, the J end by 12 bases, with 22 bases between. Looked up from germline, CDR1 is MNHEY and CDR2 is SMNVEV (reference sequence). The CDR3 is 14 amino acids. The CDR3 reads CASTHGGVDRVQFF. The DNA of the CDR3 is TGTGCCAGCACTCACGGGGGGGTTGACAGGGTGCAGTTCTTC.

The chain couples TRBV13 to TRBJ2-3; a possible D gene is TRBD2 (6 bases). V was clipped by 0 bases and J by 3 bases, with 13 bases between them. The CDR3 is 16 amino acids. CDR1 and CDR2 (germline): PRHDT, FYEKMQ (reference sequence). The CDR3 spells CASSLGGAGQTDTQYF. CDR3 nucleotides: TGTGCCAGCAGCTTAGGCGGGGCGGGGCAAACAGATACGCAGTATTTT.

CDR3 protein: CASSQANRQELNTEAFF. CDR3 in DNA: TGCGCCAGCAGCCAAGCCAACCGACAGGAGTTGAACACTGAAGCTTTCTTT. V is TRBV4-3 and J is TRBJ1-1, with D tentatively TRBD1 (6 bases). The V gene lost 1 base and the J gene lost 0 bases, with 15 bases spanning the gap. The CDR3 is 17 residues long. The V gene's germline CDR1 is LGHNA and CDR2 YSLEER.

The chain joins TRBV19 to TRBJ1-2; 9 bases line up with TRBD1. Germline CDR1 is LNHDA and CDR2 is SQIVND (reference sequence). The V and J ends lost 3 bases and 4 bases, in that order; junction bases with no gene match: 3. The CDR3 has 14 residues. CDR3 nucleotides: TGTGCCAGTAGTATCGACAGGGGGATCTATGGCTACACCTTC. This codes for CASSIDRGIYGYTF.

The chain links TRBV9 to TRBJ2-1; maybe TRBD2 (6 bases). The germline V gene encodes CDR1 SGDLS and CDR2 YYNGEE. The V and J ends lost 4 bases and 6 bases respectively, with 17 bases between them. This CDR3 has 15 residues. The CDR3 region has the DNA TGTGCCAGCAGCTCCATCGGGGGACTCAGCAATGAGCAGTTCTTC. This gives the protein CASSSIGGLSNEQFF.

The gene calls are TRBV6-5 and TRBJ2-3; D might be TRBD1 (6 bases). Deletions cut 4 bases from V and 2 bases from J, with 10 bases between. The CDR3 loop spans 14 amino acids. CDR1 and CDR2 from the germline V gene are MNHEY and SVGAGI. The CDR3 nucleotides are TGTGCCAGCAGTTTAGGGGGTAACACAGATACGCAGTATTTT. It yields the protein CASSLGGNTDTQYF.

The chain combines TRBV10-3 with TRBJ2-3, with 10 bases matching TRBD2. The CDR3 spans 16 residues. The ends lost 3 bases at V and 0 bases at J; junction bases unmatched: 3. Looked up from germline, CDR1 is ENHRY and CDR2 is SYGVKD. The DNA for the CDR3 is TGTGCCATCAGTGATACTAGCGGGACTAGCACAGATACGCAGTATTTT. It yields the protein CAISDTSGTSTDTQYF.

The table lists this clone with a count of one. The chain recombines TRBV7-9 with TRBJ2-3; 7 bases are a match to TRBD1. The CDR3 loop spans 14 amino acids. Germline V lookup: CDR1 SEHNR, CDR2 FQNEAQ (reference sequence). Germline trimming cut 3 bases from V and 7 bases from J; bases unmatched to any gene: 7. CDR3: CASSLTGSAHTQYF. The CDR3 DNA reads TGTGCCAGCAGCTTGACAGGGAGTGCGCATACGCAGTATTTT.

Only one count was recorded for this clone. The chain has TRBV9 and TRBJ2-3; 8 positions agree with TRBD2. Trimming at V came to 3 bases and at J to 2 bases, leaving 14 bases not matched to a gene. Germline V gene sequence: CDR1 SGDLS, CDR2 YYNGEE. This CDR3 contains 18 residues. CDR3 in amino acids: CASSATIAGLYATDTQYF. CDR3 coding DNA: TGTGCCAGCAGCGCGACGATAGCGGGGCTCTATGCCACAGATACGCAGTATTTT.